This T cell receptor (beta chain) emerged from a study of cytomegalovirus exposure and HLA in healthy donors. Study outcomes and limitations: Fewer N-insertions (relative to the roughly 720-donor mean) were reportedly seen in an Asian-associated ancestry cluster in a later analysis. Within the data, a cluster of highly shared sequence variants was likely a sequencing artifact. For most TCR beta V segments, an earlier analysis put the productive rate at about 87% or about 30% of the time.

PCR primers comprised 60 Vbeta and 13 Jbeta primers. Generated by immunoSEQ multiplex PCR, the TCRdb table keeps only in-frame clones and is missing some. The sample lists 130,000 to 150,000 clones; roughly four fifths were seen once. CDR1 is MNHEY, CDR2 SVGAGI, per germline. The CDR3 is made up of 14 amino acids. The J segment lost 5 bases and the V segment lost 8 bases, leaving 7 bases of the junction unmatched. Turning to this clone: Its antigen is still unknown.

This TCR was recovered from a woman between 50 and 59 years old in good health and CMV-seropositive. Sequenced material: PBMCs. The chain uses TRBV6-5 and TRBJ2-3, with TRBD1 matching 10 bases. CDR3 nucleotides: TGTGCCAGCGGCCGCGACAGGGGGCGAGATACGCAGTATTTT. Protein sequence: CASGRDRGRDTQYF.